The clone carrying this T cell receptor beta chain was found many times. Its matching antigen is unknown. TCR beta CDR3 amplification used RNA transcripts. HTBI-primed first-round RT-PCR preceded second-round multiplex PCR. Each CDR3 protein is one row after TCRdb ran MiXCR on the multiplex PCR reads. This table has approximately 210,000 distinct CDR3 sequences, approximately 21% appearing once. This entry belongs to a study of Graves' ophthalmopathy and Graves' hyperthyroidism. Whole-study results and caveats: Distinction of ophthalmopathy from stable hyperthyroidism by a 13-signature model reached almost 90% sensitivity and 65% to 83% specificity. Blood also held most thyroid clonotypes expanded above 0.001 frequency.

The TCR was taken from a woman between 50 and 59 years old with Graves' ophthalmopathy. Specimen: peripheral blood.

The CDR3 coding sequence is TGTGCCAGCAGCATCGCGACTAGCGTTCTGGGGGCCCAGTACTTC. Protein: CASSIATSVLGAQYF. This chain links TRBV7-9 with TRBJ2-5; 8 bases agree with TRBD2. V trimming: 5 bases; J trimming: 9 bases; junction bases outside the gene matches: 14. The germline V gene has CDR1 SEHNR and CDR2 FQNEAQ (reference sequence). The CDR3 runs 15 residues.